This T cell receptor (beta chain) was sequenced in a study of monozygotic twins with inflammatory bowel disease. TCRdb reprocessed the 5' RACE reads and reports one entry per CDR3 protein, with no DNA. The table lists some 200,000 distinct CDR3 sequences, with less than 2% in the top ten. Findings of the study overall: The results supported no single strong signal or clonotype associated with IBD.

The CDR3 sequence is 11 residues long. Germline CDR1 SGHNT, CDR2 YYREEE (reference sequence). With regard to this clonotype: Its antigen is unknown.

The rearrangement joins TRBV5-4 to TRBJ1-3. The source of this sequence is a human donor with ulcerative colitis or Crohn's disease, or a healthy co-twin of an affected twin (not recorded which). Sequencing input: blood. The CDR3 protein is CASSLENTIYF.